This is a list of T cell receptor beta chains from one sample in a study of OX40 agonist ivuxolimab in advanced cancers. Profiled with immunoSEQ multiplex PCR; TCRdb holds only in-frame clones, not every one. The table lists approximately 60,000 clones, around 87% of them singletons. This material consisted of CD4+ or CD8+ T cells sorted from blood, taken in a trial of the OX40 agonist ivuxolimab. All receptors derive from an adult with an advanced solid tumor such as melanoma, head and neck, liver or kidney cancer. The CDR3 runs from the conserved cysteine through the conserved F or W. D genes are given only for firm matches. The size entry is marked missing in some rows and otherwise reads once, few, many or a size class.

cdr3_length d_call j_call v_call clone_size cdr3_nt cdr3_aa
18 TRBD2 TRBJ2-5 TRBV10-3 NA TGTGCCATCAGTGTTTCTCTAGCGGGGGGGAAGTACCAAGAGACCCAGTACTTC CAISVSLAGGKYQETQYF
14 NA TRBJ2-1 TRBV7-2 NA TGTGCCAGCAGCTCTCACCTCTTCTACAATGAGCAGTTCTTC CASSSHLFYNEQFF
15 TRBD1 TRBJ2-2 TRBV2 NA TGTGCCAGCAGAAGACAGGGCATGAACACCGGGGAGCTGTTTTTT CASRRQGMNTGELFF
15 NA TRBJ2-7 TRBV23-1 NA TGCGCCAGCAGACAAAAAGGACGGAACCTGTACGAGCAGTACTTC CASRQKGRNLYEQYF
17 NA TRBJ2-6 TRBV7-6 NA TGTGCCAGCAGCTTTCGCGGGCGAAACTCTGGGGCCAACGTCCTGACTTTC CASSFRGRNSGANVLTF
14 NA TRBJ1-3 TRBV6-1 NA TGTGCCAGCAGTGAAGGTGACAGTCGAAACACCATATATTTT CASSEGDSRNTIYF
16 NA TRBJ1-2 TRBV11-2 NA TGTGCCAGCACCCCGAGGAGGAGGGCCTCTAACTATGGCTACACCTTC CASTPRRRASNYGYTF
13 NA TRBJ1-4 TRBV5-4 NA TGTGCCAGCAGCTTGGAGGGGGTTGAAAAACTGTTTTTT CASSLEGVEKLFF
17 TRBD1 TRBJ2-5 TRBV9 NA TGTGCCAGCAGCCTTAATTCCGACAGGGGGCCTTGGGAGACCCAGTACTTC CASSLNSDRGPWETQYF
15 NA TRBJ1-2 TRBV6-5 NA TGTGCCAGCCTAAAAGACAGGTCAGGGCACTATGGCTACACCTTC CASLKDRSGHYGYTF
15 NA TRBJ2-3 TRBV6-5 NA TGTGCCAGCAGTTACACCGGGACAAAGACAGATACGCAGTATTTT CASSYTGTKTDTQYF
13 NA TRBJ2-7 TRBV6-5 NA TGTGCCAGCAGTTACTCGAGGGGGAACGAGCAGTACTTC CASSYSRGNEQYF
14 NA TRBJ1-4 TRBV6-5 once TGTGCCAGCAGCAAGACCCGGAATAATGAAAAACTGTTTTTT CASSKTRNNEKLFF
14 NA TRBJ1-4 TRBV7-6 NA TGTGCCAGTTCCGGTAGGGGCCGAGGTGAAAAACTGTTTTTT CASSGRGRGEKLFF
15 NA TRBJ2-1 TRBV6-5 once TGTGCCAGCAGCTTCCGGGACTCACGCGGGAATGAGCAGTTCTTC CASSFRDSRGNEQFF
13 TRBD2 TRBJ2-7 TRBV11-3 NA TGTGCCAGCAGCTTAGGGACTAGGAGCGAGCAGTACTTC CASSLGTRSEQYF
16 TRBD2 TRBJ2-1 TRBV5-4 NA TGTGCCAGCAGCCCCCGCCAGGGGACTAGCGGTGATGAGCAGTTCTTC CASSPRQGTSGDEQFF
16 TRBD1 TRBJ1-1 TRBV30 NA TGTGCCTGGAGTTACTCGGGGACAGTCTTGAACACTGAAGCTTTCTTT CAWSYSGTVLNTEAFF
15 NA TRBJ2-3 TRBV11-2 once TGTGCCAGCAGGAATCCCGGGTTCCAAGGGGATACGCAGTATTTT CASRNPGFQGDTQYF
14 TRBD1 TRBJ1-5 TRBV6-5 NA TGTGCCAGCAGGGGACAGGGGGCGGCCCAGCCCCAGCATTTT CASRGQGAAQPQHF
14 NA TRBJ2-2 TRBV18 NA TGTGCCACCGCCGGGGGTACGACGTCCGGGGAGCTGTTTTTT CATAGGTTSGELFF
13 NA TRBJ2-3 TRBV29-1 few TGCAGCGTCCGTGGGGGGCGATCGGATACGCAGTATTTT CSVRGGRSDTQYF
14 NA TRBJ1-2 TRBV7-2 NA TGTGCCAGCAGCTCCGTGAGAGGGAACTATGGCTACACCTTC CASSSVRGNYGYTF
15 NA TRBJ2-7 TRBV5-6 NA TGTGCCAGCAGCTTGGAAGGGGCCGGCTTCTACGAGCAGTACTTC CASSLEGAGFYEQYF
13 TRBD2 TRBJ2-1 TRBV27 NA TGTGCCAGCAGTTCTCCACTAGCGGCTGAGCAGTTCTTC CASSSPLAAEQFF
11 NA TRBJ1-1 TRBV29-1 few TGCAGCGCCGGAATGGGAACTGAAGCTTTCTTT CSAGMGTEAFF
14 NA TRBJ2-7 TRBV9 NA TGTGCCAGCAGCGTAGGATCTCAATTGGGCGAGCAGTACTTC CASSVGSQLGEQYF
14 NA TRBJ2-2 TRBV5-4 NA TGTGCCAGCAGCTTGGTGACAGAAACCGGGGAGCTGTTTTTT CASSLVTETGELFF
14 NA TRBJ1-2 TRBV4-3 NA TGCGCCAGCAGCCAGTTGGGTAGTCGCTATGGCTACACCTTC CASSQLGSRYGYTF
14 NA TRBJ2-3 TRBV9 NA TGTGCCAGCAGCGTAGACGGAACCACAGATACGCAGTATTTT CASSVDGTTDTQYF
13 NA TRBJ1-2 TRBV5-4 NA TGTGCCAGCAGCTTCGGCAGAGGCTATGGCTACACCTTC CASSFGRGYGYTF
12 NA TRBJ1-2 TRBV2 NA TGTGCCAGCACAGACAGGAGTGATGGCTACACCTTC CASTDRSDGYTF
14 TRBD2 TRBJ2-3 TRBV18 NA TGTGCCAGCTCACCAGGACTAGCTGAGGCTACGCAGTATTTT CASSPGLAEATQYF
12 NA TRBJ2-5 TRBV10-3 NA TGTGCCATCAGCCGAGGAGGCGAGACCCAGTACTTC CAISRGGETQYF
15 TRBD1 TRBJ2-7 TRBV5-1 NA TGCGCCAGCAGCTTAGGAAGGGGGCAATCCCACGAGCAGTACTTC CASSLGRGQSHEQYF
13 NA TRBJ2-5 TRBV11-2 few TGTGCCAGCAGCTTATCGGACAAAGAGACCCAGTACTTC CASSLSDKETQYF
17 NA TRBJ2-3 TRBV7-9 NA TGTGCCAGCAGCTTAGCGCGAGCGTGGGTCTCCGCAGATACGCAGTATTTT CASSLARAWVSADTQYF
13 NA TRBJ1-6 TRBV4-1 NA TGCGCCAGCAGCCAAGTCCGGGTTTCACCCCTCCACTTT CASSQVRVSPLHF
13 NA TRBJ2-3 TRBV9 NA TGTGCCAGCAGCGTAGACGCCACGGGCACGCAGTATTTT CASSVDATGTQYF
12 NA TRBJ2-3 TRBV11-2 once TGTGCCAGCAGCCCCCGCGCGGATACGCAGTATTTT CASSPRADTQYF
15 TRBD2 TRBJ2-1 TRBV11-2 NA TGTGCCAGCAGCTTAGAACTGGGACTAGAACTTGAGCAGTTCTTC CASSLELGLELEQFF
16 TRBD1 TRBJ2-2 TRBV5-4 NA TGTGCCAGCAGCTTAGGGGACAGGGGGCGCCCCGGGGAGCTGTTTTTT CASSLGDRGRPGELFF
15 NA TRBJ1-5 TRBV15 NA TGTGCCACCAGCAGAGATCCTTCTGCCAATCAGCCCCAGCATTTT CATSRDPSANQPQHF
12 NA TRBJ1-2 TRBV28 NA TGTGCCAGCAGTTTAAACCAGTATGGCTACACCTTC CASSLNQYGYTF
15 NA TRBJ2-2 TRBV7-2 NA TGTGCCAGCAGCTTAGAAGTAGGGTACGCCGGGGAGCTGTTTTTT CASSLEVGYAGELFF
14 NA TRBJ2-7 TRBV6-4 NA TGTGCCAGCTCCTCAACTTTTACATCCGACGAGCAGTACTTC CASSSTFTSDEQYF
13 NA TRBJ2-5 TRBV5-5 NA TGTGCCAGCAGCTTGCAGGGAGGAGAGACCCAGTACTTC CASSLQGGETQYF
14 TRBD1 TRBJ1-2 TRBV7-6 NA TGTGCCAGCAGCTTAGAGACAGGGGGCTATGGCTACACCTTC CASSLETGGYGYTF
13 NA TRBJ1-6 TRBV5-6 NA TGTGCCAGCAGCTTGTATCTCGATTCACCCCTCCACTTT CASSLYLDSPLHF
15 NA TRBJ2-1 TRBV5-6 NA TGTGCCAGCAGAATTGGCCAGTTCATCCTGAATGAGCAGTTCTTC CASRIGQFILNEQFF
13 TRBD1 TRBJ1-2 TRBV6-6 NA TGTGCCAGCATGGGACAGGGGCTCGGTGGCTACACCTTC CASMGQGLGGYTF
16 NA TRBJ2-1 TRBV19 NA TGTGCCAGTAGTGCTTCCCGGGCCGGCTCCTACAATGAGCAGTTCTTC CASSASRAGSYNEQFF
15 NA TRBJ1-2 TRBV28 many TGTGCCAGCAGTTCCCGACGAGGGGAGCTACATGGCTACACCTTC CASSSRRGELHGYTF